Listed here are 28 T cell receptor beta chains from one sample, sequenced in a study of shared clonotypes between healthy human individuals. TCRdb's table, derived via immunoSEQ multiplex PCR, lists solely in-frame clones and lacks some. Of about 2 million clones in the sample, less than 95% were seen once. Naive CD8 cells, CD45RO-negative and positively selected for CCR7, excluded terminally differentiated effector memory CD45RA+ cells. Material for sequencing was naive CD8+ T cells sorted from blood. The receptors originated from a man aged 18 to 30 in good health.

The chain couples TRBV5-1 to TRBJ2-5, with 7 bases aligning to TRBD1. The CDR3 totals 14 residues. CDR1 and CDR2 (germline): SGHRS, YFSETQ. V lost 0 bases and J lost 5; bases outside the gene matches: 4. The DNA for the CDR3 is TGCGCCAGCAGCTTGGGACAGGGATGGGAGACCCAGTACTTC. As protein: CASSLGQGWETQYF.

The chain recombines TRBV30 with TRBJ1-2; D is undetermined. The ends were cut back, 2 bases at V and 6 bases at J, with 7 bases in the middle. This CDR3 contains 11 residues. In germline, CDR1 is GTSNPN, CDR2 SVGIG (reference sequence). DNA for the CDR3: TGTGCCTGGAGTCTTGGGCATGGCTACACCTTC. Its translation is CAWSLGHGYTF.

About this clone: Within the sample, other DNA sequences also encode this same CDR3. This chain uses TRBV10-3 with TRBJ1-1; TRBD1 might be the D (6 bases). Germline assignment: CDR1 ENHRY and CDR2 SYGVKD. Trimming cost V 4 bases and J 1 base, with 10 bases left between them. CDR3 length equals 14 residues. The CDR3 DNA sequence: TGTGCCATCAGTGGAACAGGGTCGAACACTGAAGCTTTCTTT. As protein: CAISGTGSNTEAFF.

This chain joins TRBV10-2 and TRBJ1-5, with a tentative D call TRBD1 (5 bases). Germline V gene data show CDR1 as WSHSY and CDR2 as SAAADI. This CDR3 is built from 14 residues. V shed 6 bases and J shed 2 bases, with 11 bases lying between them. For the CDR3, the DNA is TGCGCCAGCAGAGGGACGGGGGGCAATCAGCCCCAGCATTTT. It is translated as CASRGTGGNQPQHF.

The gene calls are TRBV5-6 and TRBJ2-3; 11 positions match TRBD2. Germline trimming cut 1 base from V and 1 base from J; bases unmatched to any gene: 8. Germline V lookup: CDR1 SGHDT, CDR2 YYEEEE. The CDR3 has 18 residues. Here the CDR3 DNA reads TGTGCCAGCAGCTTGAAACCGGGACTAGCGGATCGCACAGATACGCAGTATTTT. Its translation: CASSLKPGLADRTDTQYF.

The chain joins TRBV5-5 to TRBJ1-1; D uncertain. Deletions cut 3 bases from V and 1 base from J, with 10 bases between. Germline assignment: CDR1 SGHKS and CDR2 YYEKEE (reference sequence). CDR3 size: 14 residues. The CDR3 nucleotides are TGTGCCAGCAGCTGGTTAGAGCAGAACACTGAAGCTTTCTTT. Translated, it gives CASSWLEQNTEAFF.

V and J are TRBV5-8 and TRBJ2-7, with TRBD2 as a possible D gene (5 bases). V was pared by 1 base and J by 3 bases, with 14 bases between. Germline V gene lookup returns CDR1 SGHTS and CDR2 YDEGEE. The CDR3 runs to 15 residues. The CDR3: CASSLSLGGHYEQYF. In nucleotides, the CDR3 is TGTGCCAGCAGCTTGTCCCTTGGCGGGCACTACGAGCAGTACTTC.

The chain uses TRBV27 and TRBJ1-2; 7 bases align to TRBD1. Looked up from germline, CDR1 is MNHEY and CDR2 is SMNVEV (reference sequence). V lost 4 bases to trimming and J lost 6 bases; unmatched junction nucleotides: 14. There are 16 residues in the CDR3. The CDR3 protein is CASSSAKGAGHHGYTF. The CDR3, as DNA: TGTGCCAGCAGTTCTGCGAAGGGGGCGGGACACCATGGCTACACCTTC.

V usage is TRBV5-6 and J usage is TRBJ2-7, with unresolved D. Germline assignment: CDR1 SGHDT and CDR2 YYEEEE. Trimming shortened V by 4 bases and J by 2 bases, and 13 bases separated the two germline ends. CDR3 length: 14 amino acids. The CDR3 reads CASSPPGSTYEQYF. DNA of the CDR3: TGTGCCAGCAGCCCGCCGGGCAGCACCTACGAGCAGTACTTC. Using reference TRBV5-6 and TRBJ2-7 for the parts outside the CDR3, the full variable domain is DAGVTQSPTHLIKTRGQQVTLRCSPKSGHDTVSWYQQALGQGPQFIFQYYEEEERQRGNFPDRFSGHQFPNYSSELNVNALLLGDSALYLCASSPPGSTYEQYFGPGTRLTVT.

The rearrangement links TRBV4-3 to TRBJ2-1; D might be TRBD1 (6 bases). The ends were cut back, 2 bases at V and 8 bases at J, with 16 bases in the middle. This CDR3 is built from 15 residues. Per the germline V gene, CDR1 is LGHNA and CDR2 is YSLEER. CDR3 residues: CASSQTGYPQDEQFF. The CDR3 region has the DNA TGCGCCAGCAGCCAAACAGGGTATCCCCAGGATGAGCAGTTCTTC.

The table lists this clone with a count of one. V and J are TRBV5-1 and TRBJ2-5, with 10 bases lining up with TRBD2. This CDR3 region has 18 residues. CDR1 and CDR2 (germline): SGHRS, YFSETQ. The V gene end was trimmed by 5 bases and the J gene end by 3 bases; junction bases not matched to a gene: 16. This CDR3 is CASRGGASGSDWEETQYF. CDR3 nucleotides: TGCGCCAGCAGGGGGGGCGCTAGCGGGAGTGATTGGGAAGAGACCCAGTACTTC. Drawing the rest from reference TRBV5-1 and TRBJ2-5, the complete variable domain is KAGVTQTPRYLIKTRGQQVTLSCSPISGHRSVSWYQQTPGQGLQFLFEYFSETQRNKGNFPGRFSGRQFSNSRSEMNVSTLELGDSALYLCASRGGASGSDWEETQYFGPGTRLLVL.

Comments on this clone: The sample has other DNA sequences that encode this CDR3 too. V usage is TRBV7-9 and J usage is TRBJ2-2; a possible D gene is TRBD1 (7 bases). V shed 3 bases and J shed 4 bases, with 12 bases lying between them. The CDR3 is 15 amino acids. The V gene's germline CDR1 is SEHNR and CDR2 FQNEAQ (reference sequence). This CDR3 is CASSFVQGGTGELFF. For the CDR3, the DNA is TGTGCCAGCAGCTTTGTCCAGGGGGGCACCGGGGAGCTGTTTTTT. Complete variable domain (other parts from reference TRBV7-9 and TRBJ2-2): DTGVSQNPRHKITKRGQNVTFRCDPISEHNRLYWYRQTLGQGPEFLTYFQNEAQLEKSRLLSDRFSAERPKGSFSTLEIQRTEQGDSAMYLCASSFVQGGTGELFFGEGSRLTVL.

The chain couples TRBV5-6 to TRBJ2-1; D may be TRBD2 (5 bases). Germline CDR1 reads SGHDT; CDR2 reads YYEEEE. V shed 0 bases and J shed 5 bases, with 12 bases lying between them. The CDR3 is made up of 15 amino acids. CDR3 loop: CASSLELAPDNEQFF. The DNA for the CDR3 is TGTGCCAGCAGCTTGGAGCTAGCACCAGACAATGAGCAGTTCTTC. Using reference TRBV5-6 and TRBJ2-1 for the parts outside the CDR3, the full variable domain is DAGVTQSPTHLIKTRGQQVTLRCSPKSGHDTVSWYQQALGQGPQFIFQYYEEEERQRGNFPDRFSGHQFPNYSSELNVNALLLGDSALYLCASSLELAPDNEQFFGPGTRLTVL.

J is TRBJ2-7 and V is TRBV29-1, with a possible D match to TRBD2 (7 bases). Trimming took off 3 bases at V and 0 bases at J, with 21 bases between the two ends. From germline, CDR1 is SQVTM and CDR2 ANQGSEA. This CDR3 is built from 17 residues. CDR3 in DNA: TGCAGCGTTGAGGTGGCGGGGGCGCGGGGTCACTCCTACGAGCAGTACTTC. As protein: CSVEVAGARGHSYEQYF.

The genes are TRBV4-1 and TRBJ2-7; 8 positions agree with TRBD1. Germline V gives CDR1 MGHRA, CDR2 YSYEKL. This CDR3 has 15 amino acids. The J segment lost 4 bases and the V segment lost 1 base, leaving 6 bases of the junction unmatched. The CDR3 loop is CASSQVGQGQYEQYF. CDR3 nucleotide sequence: TGCGCCAGCAGCCAAGTCGGACAGGGCCAATACGAGCAGTACTTC.

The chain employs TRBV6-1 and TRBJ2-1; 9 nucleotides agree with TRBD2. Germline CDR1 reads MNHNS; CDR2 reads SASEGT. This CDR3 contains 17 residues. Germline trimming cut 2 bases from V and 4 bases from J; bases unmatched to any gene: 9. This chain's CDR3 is CASSERIAGAPYNEQFF. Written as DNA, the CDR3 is TGTGCCAGCAGTGAACGGATAGCGGGGGCCCCTTACAATGAGCAGTTCTTC.

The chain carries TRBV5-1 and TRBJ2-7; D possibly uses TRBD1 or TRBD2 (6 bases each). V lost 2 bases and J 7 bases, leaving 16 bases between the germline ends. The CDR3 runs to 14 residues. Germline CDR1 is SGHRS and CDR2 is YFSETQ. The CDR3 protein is CASSFRGQAWEQYF. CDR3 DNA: TGCGCCAGCAGCTTCCGGGGGCAGGCGTGGGAGCAGTACTTC.

CDR3 sequence: CASSLLASSRGEQYF. Written as DNA, the CDR3 is TGTGCCAGCAGCTTGTTGGCTAGCAGCCGAGGAGAGCAGTACTTC. The chain is built from TRBV5-6 and TRBJ2-7; maybe TRBD2 (5 bases). Germline V gene lookup returns CDR1 SGHDT and CDR2 YYEEEE. The CDR3 runs to 15 residues. Deletions cut 1 base from V and 7 bases from J, with 18 bases between.

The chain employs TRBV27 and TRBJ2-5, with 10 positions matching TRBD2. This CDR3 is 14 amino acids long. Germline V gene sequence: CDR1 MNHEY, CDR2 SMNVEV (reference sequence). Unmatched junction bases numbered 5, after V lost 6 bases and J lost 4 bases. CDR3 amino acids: CASRYSGGIETQYF. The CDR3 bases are TGTGCCAGCAGATATAGCGGGGGGATAGAGACCCAGTACTTC.

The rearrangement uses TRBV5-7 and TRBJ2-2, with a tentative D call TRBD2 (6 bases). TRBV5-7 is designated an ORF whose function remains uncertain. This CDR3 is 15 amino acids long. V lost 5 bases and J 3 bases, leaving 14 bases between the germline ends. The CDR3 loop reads CASRNGRGDTGELFF. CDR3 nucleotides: TGTGCCAGCAGGAACGGGCGGGGAGACACCGGGGAGCTGTTTTTT.

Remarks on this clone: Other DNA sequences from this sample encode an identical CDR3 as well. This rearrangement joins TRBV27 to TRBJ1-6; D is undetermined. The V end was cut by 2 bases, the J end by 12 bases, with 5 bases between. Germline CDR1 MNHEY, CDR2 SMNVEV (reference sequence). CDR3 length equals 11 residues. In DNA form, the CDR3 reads TGTGCCAGCAGTTTAGGAGGACCCCTCCACTTT. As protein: CASSLGGPLHF.

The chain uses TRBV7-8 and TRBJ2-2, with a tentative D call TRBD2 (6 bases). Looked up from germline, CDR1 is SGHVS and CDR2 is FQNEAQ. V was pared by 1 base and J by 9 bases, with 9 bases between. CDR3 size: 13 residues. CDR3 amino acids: CASSLVGGRELFF. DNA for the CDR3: TGTGCCAGCAGCTTAGTGGGGGGTAGGGAGCTGTTTTTT.

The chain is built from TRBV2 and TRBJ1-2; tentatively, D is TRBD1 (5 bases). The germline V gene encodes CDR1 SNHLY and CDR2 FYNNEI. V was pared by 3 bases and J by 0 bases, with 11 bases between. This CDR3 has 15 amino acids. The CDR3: CASSDVAGPNYGYTF. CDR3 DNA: TGTGCCAGCAGTGATGTAGCAGGGCCTAACTATGGCTACACCTTC. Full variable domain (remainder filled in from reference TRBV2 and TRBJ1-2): EPEVTQTPSHQVTQMGQEVILRCVPISNHLYFYWYRQILGQKVEFLVSFYNNEISEKSEIFDDQFSVERPDGSNFTLKIRSTKLEDSAMYFCASSDVAGPNYGYTFGSGTRLTVV.

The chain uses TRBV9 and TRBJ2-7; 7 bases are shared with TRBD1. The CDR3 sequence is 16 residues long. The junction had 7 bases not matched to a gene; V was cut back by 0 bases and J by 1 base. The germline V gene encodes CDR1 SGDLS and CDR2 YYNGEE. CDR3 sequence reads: CASSVEAAGGSYEQYF. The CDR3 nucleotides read TGTGCCAGCAGCGTAGAGGCTGCAGGGGGTTCCTACGAGCAGTACTTC. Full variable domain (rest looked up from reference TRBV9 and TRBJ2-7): DSGVTQTPKHLITATGQRVTLRCSPRSGDLSVYWYQQSLDQGLQFLIQYYNGEERAKGNILERFSAQQFPDLHSELNLSSLELGDSALYFCASSVEAAGGSYEQYFGPGTRLTVT.

CDR3 region: CASSLRDHDVSGNTIYF. CDR3 in DNA: TGTGCCAGCAGCTTGAGGGACCACGACGTGTCCGGAAACACCATATATTTT. The chain uses TRBV7-2 and TRBJ1-3; D is possibly TRBD1 (5 bases). V lost 3 bases and J lost 4, with 19 bases in between. This CDR3 has 17 residues. Per germline, CDR1 SGHTA and CDR2 FQGNSA.

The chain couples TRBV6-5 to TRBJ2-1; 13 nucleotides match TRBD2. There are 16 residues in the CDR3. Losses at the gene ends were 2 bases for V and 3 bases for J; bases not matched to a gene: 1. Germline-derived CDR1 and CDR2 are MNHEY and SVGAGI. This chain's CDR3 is CASSYRLAGGYNEQFF. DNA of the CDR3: TGTGCCAGCAGTTACCGACTAGCGGGAGGCTACAATGAGCAGTTCTTC.

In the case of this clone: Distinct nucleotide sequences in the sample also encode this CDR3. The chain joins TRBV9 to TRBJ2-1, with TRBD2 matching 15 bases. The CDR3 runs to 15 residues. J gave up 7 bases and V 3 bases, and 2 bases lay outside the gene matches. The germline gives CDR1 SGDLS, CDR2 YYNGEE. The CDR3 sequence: CASSAGLAGGNEQFF. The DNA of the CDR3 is TGTGCCAGCAGCGCCGGACTAGCGGGAGGGAATGAGCAGTTCTTC.

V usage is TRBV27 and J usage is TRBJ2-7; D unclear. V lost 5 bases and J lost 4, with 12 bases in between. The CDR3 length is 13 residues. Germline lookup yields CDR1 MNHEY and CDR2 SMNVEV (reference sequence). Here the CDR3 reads CASSPFPEYEQYF. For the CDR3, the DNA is TGTGCCAGCAGTCCCTTCCCAGAGTACGAGCAGTACTTC.